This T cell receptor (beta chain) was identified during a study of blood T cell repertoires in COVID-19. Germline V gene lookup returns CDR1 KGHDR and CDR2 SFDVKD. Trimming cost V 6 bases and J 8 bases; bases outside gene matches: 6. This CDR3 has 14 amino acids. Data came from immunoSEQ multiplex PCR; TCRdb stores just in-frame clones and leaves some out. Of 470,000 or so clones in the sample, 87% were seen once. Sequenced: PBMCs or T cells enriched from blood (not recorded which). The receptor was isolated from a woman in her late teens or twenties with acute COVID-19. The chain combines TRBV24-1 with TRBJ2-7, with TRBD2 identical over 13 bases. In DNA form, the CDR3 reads TGTGCCACCAGTACCGGGACTAGCGGGGAAAAGCAGTACTTC. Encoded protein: CATSTGTSGEKQYF.